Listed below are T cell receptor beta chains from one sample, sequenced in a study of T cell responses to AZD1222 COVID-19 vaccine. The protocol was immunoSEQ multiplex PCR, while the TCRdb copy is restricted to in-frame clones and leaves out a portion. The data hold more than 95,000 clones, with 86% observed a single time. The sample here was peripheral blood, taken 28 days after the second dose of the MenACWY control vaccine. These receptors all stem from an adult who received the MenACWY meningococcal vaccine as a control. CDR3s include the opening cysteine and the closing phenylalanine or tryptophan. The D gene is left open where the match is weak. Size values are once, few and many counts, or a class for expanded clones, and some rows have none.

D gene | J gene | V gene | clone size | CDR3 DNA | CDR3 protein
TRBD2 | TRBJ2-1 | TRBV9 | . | TGTGCCAGCAGCGCCTTAGGACTAGCGGGGGGGCGGGAGCAGTTCTTC | CASSALGLAGGREQFF
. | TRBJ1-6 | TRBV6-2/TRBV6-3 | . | TGTGCCAGCAGCAAATCCGGGACATTCACCCTCCACTTT | CASSKSGTFTLHF
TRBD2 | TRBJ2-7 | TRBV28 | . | TGTGCCAGCAGTGTACAAAGCGGGGGGGCGGTGGACGAGCAGTACTTC | CASSVQSGGAVDEQYF
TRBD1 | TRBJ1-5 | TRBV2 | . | TGTGCCAGCACGACAGGGTCGATAAAGCAGCCCCAGCATTTT | CASTTGSIKQPQHF
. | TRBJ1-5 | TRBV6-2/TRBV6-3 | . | TGTGCCAGCAGTTATCAGGCGGCACGGCCCCAGCATTTT | CASSYQAARPQHF
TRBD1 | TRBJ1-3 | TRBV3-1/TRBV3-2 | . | TGTGCCAGCAGCCGTGACAGGGTACCTGGAAACACCATATATTTT | CASSRDRVPGNTIYF
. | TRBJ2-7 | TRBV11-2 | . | TGTGCCAGCAGCTTAGGGCAGATACTCTCCTACGAGCAGTACTTC | CASSLGQILSYEQYF
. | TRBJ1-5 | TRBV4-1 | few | TGCGCCAGCAGCCAAAAGGCCTTAGGGAGCAATCAGCCCCAGCATTTT | CASSQKALGSNQPQHF
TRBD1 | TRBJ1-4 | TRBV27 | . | TGTGCCAGCAGCGTGACACGGACAGGTCGCGTCGGGGCGGCTAATGAAAAACTGTTTTTT | CASSVTRTGRVGAANEKLFF
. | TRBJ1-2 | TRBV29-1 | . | TGCAGCGTTGAAGATAGCTTTTTGGGCTACACCTTC | CSVEDSFLGYTF
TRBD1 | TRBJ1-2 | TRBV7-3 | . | TGTGCCAGCAGCCAACCGGGACAGGGGGCTGGCGGCTACACCTTC | CASSQPGQGAGGYTF
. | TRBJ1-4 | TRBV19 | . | TGTGCCAGTTCCTACCGCCGGGACACAGTTAAAAATGAAAAACTGTTTTTT | CASSYRRDTVKNEKLFF
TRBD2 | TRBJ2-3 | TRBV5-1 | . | TGCGCCAGCAGCTCCGGACTAGCGGTTAGCACAGATACGCAGTATTTT | CASSSGLAVSTDTQYF
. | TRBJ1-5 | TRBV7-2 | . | TGTGCCAGCAGCTCCAGCAGAGGGAACAATCAGCCCCAGCATTTT | CASSSSRGNNQPQHF
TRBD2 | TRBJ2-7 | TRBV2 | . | TGTGCCAGCAGTGTTGGGCAGGGAGGGTACGAGCAGTACTTC | CASSVGQGGYEQYF
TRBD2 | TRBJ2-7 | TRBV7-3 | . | TGTGCCAGCAGCTTAGGGAGCGGGGGGACCTACGAGCAGTACTTC | CASSLGSGGTYEQYF
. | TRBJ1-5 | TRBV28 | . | TGTGCCAGCAGTTTGGTCTGGACAGCCCAGCATTTT | CASSLVWTAQHF
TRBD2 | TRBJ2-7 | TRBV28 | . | TGTGCCAGCAGTTCCGGTAGCGGGGGGGCCGCCTACGAGCAGTACTTC | CASSSGSGGAAYEQYF
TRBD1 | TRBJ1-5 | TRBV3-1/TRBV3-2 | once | TGTGCCAGCAGCCAAGTCCCAGGGGGCGATCAGCCCCAGCATTTT | CASSQVPGGDQPQHF
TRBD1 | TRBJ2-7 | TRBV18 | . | TGTGCCAGCTCACCAGCTCAGGGGGTTACTGGCGAGCAGTACTTC | CASSPAQGVTGEQYF
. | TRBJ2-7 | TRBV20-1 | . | TGCAGTGCTAGGGGTAAGGGTGGGCAGTACTTC | CSARGKGGQYF
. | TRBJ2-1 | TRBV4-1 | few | TGCGCCAGCAGCCAAGATGTGGGGGGCTACAATGAGCAGTTCTTC | CASSQDVGGYNEQFF
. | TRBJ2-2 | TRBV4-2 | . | TGTGCCAGCAGCCAAGATTTAGGGGGTTATGGGGCCGGGGAGCTGTTTTTT | CASSQDLGGYGAGELFF
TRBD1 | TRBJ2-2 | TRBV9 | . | TGTGCCAGCAGCGTAGAGAGGGTGAGGGACAGGGCGAACACCGGGGAGCTGTTTTTT | CASSVERVRDRANTGELFF
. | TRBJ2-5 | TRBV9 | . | TGTGCCAGCAGCGTAGTTGTGGCGGGGACCCAGTACTTC | CASSVVVAGTQYF
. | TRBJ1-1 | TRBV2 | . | TGTGCCAGCAGTGTAGGGAACACTGAAGCTTTCTTT | CASSVGNTEAFF
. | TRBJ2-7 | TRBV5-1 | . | TGCGCCAGCAGGGAGGGTAACAGTAATTACGAGCAGTACTTC | CASREGNSNYEQYF
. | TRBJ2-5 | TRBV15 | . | TGTGCCACCAGCAGAGGTCTAGCAGAGACCCAGTACTTC | CATSRGLAETQYF
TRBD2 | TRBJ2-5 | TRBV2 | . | TGTGCCAGCAGTGTTGCCGGGGGCCTAGCGGGGGAGACCCAGTACTTC | CASSVAGGLAGETQYF